This paragraph reports one TCR beta chain. This specimen comes from a study of cytomegalovirus exposure and HLA in healthy donors. The ends were cut back, 10 bases at V and 1 base at J, with 7 bases in the middle. This CDR3 contains 11 residues. CDR1 WSHSY and CDR2 SAAADI come from the germline V gene. With 60 Vbeta and 13 Jbeta primers, the PCR was carried out. TCRdb's copy holds only in-frame clones and misses some; the assay was immunoSEQ multiplex PCR. This table holds roughly 130,000 clones, about 80% found once. The sequenced sample consisted of PBMCs. The TCR comes from a human donor in good health. V gene TRBV10-2 combines with J gene TRBJ1-1, with D hard to call. CDR3 sequence: CATHRNTEAFF. The CDR3 bases are TGCGCCACGCACAGGAACACTGAAGCTTTCTTT.